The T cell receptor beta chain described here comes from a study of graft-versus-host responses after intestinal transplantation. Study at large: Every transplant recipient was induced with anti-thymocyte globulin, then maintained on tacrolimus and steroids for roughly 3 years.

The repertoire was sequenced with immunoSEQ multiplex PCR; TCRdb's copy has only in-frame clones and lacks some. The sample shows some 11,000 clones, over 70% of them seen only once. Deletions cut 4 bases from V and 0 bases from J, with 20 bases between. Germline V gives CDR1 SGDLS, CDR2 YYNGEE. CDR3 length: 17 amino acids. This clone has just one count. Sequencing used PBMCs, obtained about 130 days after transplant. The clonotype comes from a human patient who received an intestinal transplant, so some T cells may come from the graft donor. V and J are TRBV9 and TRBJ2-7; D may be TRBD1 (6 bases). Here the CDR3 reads CASSPNPTTGLSYEQYF. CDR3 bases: TGTGCCAGCAGCCCAAACCCTACAACAGGGCTCTCCTACGAGCAGTACTTC.